This entry describes one T cell receptor (beta chain). In the original processing: Cell counts per sample came from amplifying reference gene primers. TCRdb's table, derived via immunoSEQ multiplex PCR, lists solely in-frame clones and lacks some. V and J calls and clone size are those listed in that table; D and trimming were worked out from the DNA. The sample yields roughly 570,000 clones, around nine tenths seen once. The CDR3 runs 13 residues. Germline lookup yields CDR1 SGHAT and CDR2 FQNNGV. V was cut by 4 bases and J by 3 bases, with 9 bases left in between. The sample comes from a study of blood T cell repertoires in COVID-19. Background on the study: COVID-19 samples collected from the United States, Italy and Spain covered acute and convalescent phases. Sources were T cells, B-cell-depleted T cells, or PBMCs; the material itself was cDNA or gDNA.

During active infection, Seattle patients enrolled and were then monitored through disease. Sequencing was done on a sample of peripheral blood. The receptor comes from a woman in her forties or fifties with COVID-19, enrolled during active disease. The J gene is TRBJ1-1, the V gene TRBV11-2, with D possibly matching TRBD1 (5 bases). The CDR3 region has the DNA TGTGCCAGCAGCTCACAGGTTCACACTGAAGCTTTCTTT. Encoded protein: CASSSQVHTEAFF.